The 10 T cell receptor beta chains given below trace back to one sample, sequenced in a study of blood T cell repertoires in COVID-19. The assay was immunoSEQ multiplex PCR, and TCRdb's table has in-frame clones only and misses some. The data show more than 250,000 clones, about 91% seen once. The sample consisted of peripheral blood. These receptors were taken from a woman in her 30s with COVID-19, enrolled during active disease.

This chain joins TRBV6-4 and TRBJ1-2, with D hard to call. V lost 3 bases and J lost 2, with 10 bases in between. Germline assignment: CDR1 MRHNA and CDR2 SNTAGT. The CDR3 is 14 residues long. The CDR3 coding sequence is TGTGCCAGCAGTGAGAGAACGGGGAACTATGGCTACACCTTC. Residues: CASSERTGNYGYTF.

The V call is TRBV7-8, the J call TRBJ1-2, with D maybe TRBD1 (5 bases). V was clipped by 1 base and J by 4 bases, with 19 bases between them. The CDR3 totals 17 residues. Germline V gene data show CDR1 as SGHVS and CDR2 as FQNEAQ. CDR3 region: CASSLDEQAAWGYGYTF. DNA of the CDR3: TGTGCCAGCAGCTTAGATGAACAGGCCGCTTGGGGCTATGGCTACACCTTC.

The rearrangement uses TRBV5-4 and TRBJ2-2, with 13 bases fitting TRBD2. J was trimmed by 2 bases and V by 3 bases; bases with no gene match: 13. This CDR3 has 20 residues. Germline CDR1 SGHNT, CDR2 YYREEE (reference sequence). CDR3 DNA sequence: TGTGCCAGCAGCTCCCGGACTAGCGGGGGACGAAACTACAACACCGGGGAGCTGTTTTTT. Translating it yields CASSSRTSGGRNYNTGELFF.

The chain links TRBV7-9 to TRBJ2-1, with D perhaps TRBD1 (5 bases). The CDR3 consists of 14 residues. Trimming stripped 4 bases from V and 4 bases from J, with 11 bases between. Germline V gene data show CDR1 as SEHNR and CDR2 as FQNEAQ (reference sequence). CDR3 amino acids: CASSSVRVYNEQFF. CDR3 DNA: TGTGCCAGCAGCTCCGTCAGGGTTTACAATGAGCAGTTCTTC. The full variable domain, rest sourced from reference TRBV7-9 and TRBJ2-1, is DTGVSQNPRHKITKRGQNVTFRCDPISEHNRLYWYRQTLGQGPEFLTYFQNEAQLEKSRLLSDRFSAERPKGSFSTLEIQRTEQGDSAMYLCASSSVRVYNEQFFGPGTRLTVL.

The J gene is TRBJ2-3, the V gene TRBV6-5; D is unresolved. In germline, CDR1 is MNHEY, CDR2 SVGAGI. V shed 1 base and J shed 0 bases, with 5 bases lying between them. This CDR3 is 14 amino acids long. The CDR3 DNA reads as TGTGCCAGCAGTTACTTCGGGAGCACAGATACGCAGTATTTT. Amino acids: CASSYFGSTDTQYF.

The CDR3: CATSRGQYEQYV. CDR3 in DNA: TGTGCCACCAGCAGAGGACAGTACGAGCAGTACGTC. This chain links TRBV15 with TRBJ2-7, with D perhaps TRBD1 (5 bases). This CDR3 region has 12 residues. Deletions cut 1 base from V and 4 bases from J, with 5 bases between. Germline loops: CDR1 LNHNV, CDR2 YYDKDF (reference sequence).

The J gene is TRBJ1-1, the V gene TRBV5-1; a possible D gene is TRBD1 (6 bases). V dropped 0 bases and J dropped 3 bases, with 9 bases sitting between them. The CDR3 length is 14 residues. Germline V gene lookup returns CDR1 SGHRS and CDR2 YFSETQ. The CDR3 sequence is CASSLDRADTEAFF. CDR3 coding DNA: TGCGCCAGCAGCTTGGACAGGGCAGACACTGAAGCTTTCTTT.

The chain couples TRBV15 to TRBJ2-3, with TRBD2 identical over 9 bases. CDR1 and CDR2 from the germline V gene are LNHNV and YYDKDF (reference sequence). This CDR3 contains 15 residues. With 5 bases clipped from V and 3 bases from J, the junction kept 6 bases outside the gene matches. CDR3 residues: CATSLRGGMTDTQYF. The DNA for the CDR3 is TGTGCCACCAGCTTGCGGGGGGGTATGACAGATACGCAGTATTTT.

This chain links TRBV12-3 or TRBV12-4 with TRBJ2-4; D gene uncertain. The ends were cut back, 2 bases at V and 5 bases at J, with 4 bases in the middle. This CDR3 contains 12 residues. The CDR3 protein is CASSLQENIQYF. The CDR3 coding sequence is TGTGCCAGCAGTTTACAGGAAAACATTCAGTACTTC.

The chain joins TRBV5-8 to TRBJ2-6; the D is unclear. V was clipped by 0 bases and J by 2 bases, with 3 bases between them. There are 14 residues in the CDR3. Germline CDR1 and CDR2: SGHTS and YDEGEE. CDR3 region: CASSLGAGANVLTF. Here the CDR3 DNA reads TGTGCCAGCAGCTTGGGAGCTGGGGCCAACGTCCTGACTTTC.